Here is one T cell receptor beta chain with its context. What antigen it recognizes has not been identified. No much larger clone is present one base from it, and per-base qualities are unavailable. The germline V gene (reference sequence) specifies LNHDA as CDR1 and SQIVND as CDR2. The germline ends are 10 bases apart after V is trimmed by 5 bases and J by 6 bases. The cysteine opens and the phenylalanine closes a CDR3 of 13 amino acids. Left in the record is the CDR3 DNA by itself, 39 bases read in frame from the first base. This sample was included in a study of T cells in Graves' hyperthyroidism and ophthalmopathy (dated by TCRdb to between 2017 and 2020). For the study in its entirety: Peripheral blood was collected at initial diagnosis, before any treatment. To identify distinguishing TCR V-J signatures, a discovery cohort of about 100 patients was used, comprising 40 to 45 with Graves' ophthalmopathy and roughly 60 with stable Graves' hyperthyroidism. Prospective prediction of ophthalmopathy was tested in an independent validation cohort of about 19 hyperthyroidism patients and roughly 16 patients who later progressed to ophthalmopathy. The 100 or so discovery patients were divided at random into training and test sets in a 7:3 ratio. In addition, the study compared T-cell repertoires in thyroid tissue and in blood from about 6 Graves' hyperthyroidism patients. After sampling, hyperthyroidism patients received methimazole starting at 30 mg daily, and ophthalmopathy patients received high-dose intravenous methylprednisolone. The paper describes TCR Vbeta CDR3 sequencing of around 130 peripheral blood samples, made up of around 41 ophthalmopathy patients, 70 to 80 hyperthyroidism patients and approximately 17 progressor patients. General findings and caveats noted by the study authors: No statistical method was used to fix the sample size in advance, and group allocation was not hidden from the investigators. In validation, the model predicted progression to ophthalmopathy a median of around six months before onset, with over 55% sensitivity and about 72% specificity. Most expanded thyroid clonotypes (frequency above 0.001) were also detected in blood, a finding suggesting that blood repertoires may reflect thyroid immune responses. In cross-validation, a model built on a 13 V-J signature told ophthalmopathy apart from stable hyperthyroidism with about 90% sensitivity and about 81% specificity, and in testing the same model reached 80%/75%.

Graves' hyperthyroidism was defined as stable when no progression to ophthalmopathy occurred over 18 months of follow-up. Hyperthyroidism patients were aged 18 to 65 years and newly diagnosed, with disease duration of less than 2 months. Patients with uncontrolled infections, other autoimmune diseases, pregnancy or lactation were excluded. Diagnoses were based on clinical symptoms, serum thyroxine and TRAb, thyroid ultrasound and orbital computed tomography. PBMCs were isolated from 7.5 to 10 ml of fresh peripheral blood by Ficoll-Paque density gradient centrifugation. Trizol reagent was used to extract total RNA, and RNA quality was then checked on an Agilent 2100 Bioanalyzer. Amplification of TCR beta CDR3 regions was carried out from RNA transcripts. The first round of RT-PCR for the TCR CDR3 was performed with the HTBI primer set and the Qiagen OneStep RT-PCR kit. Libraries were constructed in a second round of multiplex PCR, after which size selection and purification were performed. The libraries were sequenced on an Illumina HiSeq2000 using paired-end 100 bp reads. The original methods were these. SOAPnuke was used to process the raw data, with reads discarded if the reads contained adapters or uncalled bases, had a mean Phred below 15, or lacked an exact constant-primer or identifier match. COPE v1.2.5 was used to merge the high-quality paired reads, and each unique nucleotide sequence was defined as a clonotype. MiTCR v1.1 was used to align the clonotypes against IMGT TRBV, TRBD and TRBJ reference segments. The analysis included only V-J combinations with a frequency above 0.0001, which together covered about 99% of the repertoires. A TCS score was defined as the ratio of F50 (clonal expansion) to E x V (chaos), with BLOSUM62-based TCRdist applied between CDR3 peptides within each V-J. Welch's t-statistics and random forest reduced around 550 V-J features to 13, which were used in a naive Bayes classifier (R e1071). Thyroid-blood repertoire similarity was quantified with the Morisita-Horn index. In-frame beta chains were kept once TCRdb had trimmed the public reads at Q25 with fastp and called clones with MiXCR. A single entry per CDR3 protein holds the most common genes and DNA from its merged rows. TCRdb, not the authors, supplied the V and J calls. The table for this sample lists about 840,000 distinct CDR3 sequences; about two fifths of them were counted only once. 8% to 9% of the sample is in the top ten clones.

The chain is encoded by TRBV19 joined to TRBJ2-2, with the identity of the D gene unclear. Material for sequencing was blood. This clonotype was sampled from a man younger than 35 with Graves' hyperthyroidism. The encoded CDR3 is CASSAATAGELFF. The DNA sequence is TGTGCCAGTAGTGCGGCGACGGCCGGGGAGCTGTTTTTT.